These T cell receptor beta chains were read from a single sample in a study of T cell changes during pregnancy in multiple sclerosis. Libraries were prepared by immunoSEQ multiplex PCR; TCRdb keeps only in-frame clonotypes and omits some of them. This repertoire shows more than 50,000 clones, roughly 94% found once; its top ten account for 2.5%. The sequencing here drew on CD8+ T cells from peripheral blood mononuclear cells, taken after pregnancy. The receptors come from a female donor with multiple sclerosis, enrolled in a pregnancy study. CDR3s include the opening cysteine and the closing phenylalanine or tryptophan. A D gene is named only where the DNA matches it firmly. Size is stated for part of the rows, as once, few or many counts, or as a class when the clone is expanded.

d_gene | abundance | j_gene | v_gene | CDR3nt | CDR3aa
TRBD1 | medium-sized | TRBJ1-1 | TRBV28 | TGTGCCAGCAGTTGGGGGACGACAGGGCCCAACACTGAAGCTTTCTTT | CASSWGTTGPNTEAFF
- | once | TRBJ1-2 | TRBV11-2 | TGTGCCAGCAGCTTGGATCAGGGCTGGGGCTACACCTTC | CASSLDQGWGYTF
TRBD1 | - | TRBJ1-4 | TRBV5-1 | TGCGCCAGCAGCTGGGAGGGGACAGGGGGCGTTCGGTCAACTAATGAAAAACTGTTTTTT | CASSWEGTGGVRSTNEKLFF
TRBD2 | - | TRBJ2-7 | TRBV9 | TGTGCCAGCAGCGCCAGCGGGAGGCAGGGACCGCGGGACCCCGAGCAGTACTTC | CASSASGRQGPRDPEQYF
TRBD2 | - | TRBJ2-1 | TRBV6-1 | TGTGCCAGCAGTGAAATAGCGGGAGGCCTTCCGTACAATGAGCAGTTCTTC | CASSEIAGGLPYNEQFF
- | - | TRBJ2-7 | TRBV11-2 | TGTGCCAGCAGCTTAGGTCAGTACGAGCAGTACTTC | CASSLGQYEQYF
TRBD2 | - | TRBJ2-7 | TRBV4-1 | TGCGCCAGCAGCCACCTAGGCGGCGGGAGTATAAAGTCCTACGAGCAGTACTTC | CASSHLGGGSIKSYEQYF
- | - | TRBJ2-3 | TRBV25-1 | TGTGCCAGCAGTGTCGGACTTAGCACAGATACGCAGTATTTT | CASSVGLSTDTQYF
- | - | TRBJ2-5 | TRBV28 | TGTGCCAGCACTGAAGGGACTGATGGAGAGACCCAGTACTTC | CASTEGTDGETQYF
- | few | TRBJ1-1 | TRBV5-1 | TGCGCCAGCAGCTTAACAGGGTACACTGAAGCTTTCTTT | CASSLTGYTEAFF
TRBD2 | - | TRBJ2-1 | TRBV2 | TGTGCCAGCAGTGAAGGCGGGAGCTCCTACAATGAGCAGTTCTTC | CASSEGGSSYNEQFF
- | - | TRBJ2-3 | TRBV7-9 | TGTGCCAGCAGCCCCATCCGGACAGGCACAGATACGCAGTATTTT | CASSPIRTGTDTQYF
- | - | TRBJ1-1 | TRBV19 | TGTGCCAGTAACTATCGGGGGGGGAACACTGAAGCTTTCTTT | CASNYRGGNTEAFF
- | - | TRBJ2-3 | TRBV7-6 | TGTGCCAGCAGCGCGGCGGACACAGATACGCAGTATTTT | CASSAADTDTQYF
- | - | TRBJ2-7 | TRBV5-1 | TGCGCCAGCAGCGGCACCGAGGGTAGGGGGTCCCGCATTTACGAGCAGTACTTC | CASSGTEGRGSRIYEQYF
TRBD2 | - | TRBJ2-1 | TRBV19 | TGTGCCAGTAGTATGTGGACTAGCGCCAACAATGAGCAGTTCTTC | CASSMWTSANNEQFF
- | - | TRBJ2-3 | TRBV2 | TGTGCCAGCAGTGTATCAGCGAGGGATACGCAGTATTTT | CASSVSARDTQYF
- | - | TRBJ1-5 | TRBV5-8 | TGTGCCAGCAGCTTGGGGGCCATTTATCAGCCCCAGCATTTT | CASSLGAIYQPQHF
- | once | TRBJ2-1 | TRBV11-3 | TGTGCCAGCAGCGAGGGGGGGTTCAATGAGCAGTTCTTC | CASSEGGFNEQFF
- | - | TRBJ2-1 | TRBV5-4 | TGTGCCAGCAGCGTCCGGGGCAATGAGCAGTTCTTC | CASSVRGNEQFF
TRBD2 | - | TRBJ2-1 | TRBV11-2 | TGTGCCAGCAGCCCTCGGTTACGGGCTAGCGGGATCAATGAGCAGTTCTTC | CASSPRLRASGINEQFF
TRBD2 | - | TRBJ2-7 | TRBV4-2 | TGTGCCAGCAGCCAAGTTGGGGGGGGAGGAGAGCAGTACTTC | CASSQVGGGGEQYF
TRBD1 | - | TRBJ2-7 | TRBV28 | TGTGCCAGCACCCCTAGGACAGGGGGCCACGAGCAGTACTTC | CASTPRTGGHEQYF